These 30 T cell receptor beta chains came from one sample sequenced in a study of cytomegalovirus exposure and HLA in healthy donors (dated by TCRdb to the late 2010s). Libraries were prepared through the immunoSEQ multiplex PCR assay. The multiplex PCR relied on a mix of 60 forward primers for TCR Vbeta segments and 13 reverse primers for TCR Jbeta segments. The table comes from immuneACCESS by way of TCRdb, which keeps in-frame sequences with V and J called. Part of the clones is missing from these tables; in studies checked, under half for an unresolved V gene and the rest for unknown reasons. This sample holds over 200,000 clones; about 85% were observed only once. 1% to 1.5% of the sample is held by the ten biggest clonotypes. The sequenced sample consisted of PBMCs. The receptor source for this set is a human donor in good health.

The V call is TRBV15, the J call TRBJ2-3, with a possible D match to TRBD2 (5 bases). The CDR3 is made up of 17 amino acids. The V gene lost 5 bases and the J gene lost 2 bases, with 20 bases spanning the gap. Germline V gene sequence: CDR1 LNHNV, CDR2 YYDKDF (reference sequence). The CDR3 sequence is CATSPSSTRVYTDTQYF. CDR3 bases: TGTGCCACCAGCCCATCTAGTACGCGGGTTTACACAGATACGCAGTATTTT.

V and J are TRBV6-5 and TRBJ1-4; D perhaps matches TRBD1 (6 bases). The germline V and J ends were trimmed by 6 bases and 2 bases, with 7 bases remaining between them. The CDR3 is made up of 13 amino acids. CDR1 and CDR2 (germline): MNHEY, SVGAGI. CDR3 nucleotide sequence: TGTGCCAGCAGAACAGGGACTAATGAAAAACTGTTTTTT. It translates to CASRTGTNEKLFF.

The sample holds one count of this clone. The chain links TRBV28 to TRBJ1-1; 7 bases are a match to TRBD1. CDR3 length: 13 residues. Germline V CDR1 and CDR2: MDHEN, SYDVKM. V was clipped by 7 bases and J by 5 bases; unmatched bases: 7. The CDR3 nucleotides are TGTGCCAGCACGACAGGGCGCCGAACTGAAGCTTTCTTT. Protein sequence: CASTTGRRTEAFF. Together with reference TRBV28 and TRBJ1-1, the CDR3 gives the full variable domain: DVKVTQSSRYLVKRTGEKVFLECVQDMDHENMFWYRQDPGLGLRLIYFSYDVKMKEKGDIPEGYSVSREKKERFSLILESASTNQTSMYLCASTTGRRTEAFFGQGTRLTVV.

The V call is TRBV11-2, the J call TRBJ2-3, with TRBD2 identical over 11 bases. The CDR3 spans 14 residues. Germline assignment: CDR1 SGHAT and CDR2 FQNNGV. V trimming: 1 base; J trimming: 9 bases; junction bases outside the gene matches: 3. CDR3 in amino acids: CASSLGTSGQTQYF. Written as DNA, the CDR3 is TGTGCCAGCAGCTTAGGGACTAGCGGGCAAACGCAGTATTTT. Combining the CDR3 with reference TRBV11-2 and TRBJ2-3 gives the whole variable domain EAGVAQSPRYKIIEKRQSVAFWCNPISGHATLYWYQQILGQGPKLLIQFQNNGVVDDSQLPKDRFSAERLKGVDSTLKIQPAKLEDSAVYLCASSLGTSGQTQYFGPGTRLTVL.

This sequence joins TRBV9 and TRBJ2-3; D gene unclear. Germline V CDR1 and CDR2: SGDLS, YYNGEE. The CDR3 has 14 amino acids. Trimming left V 2 bases short and J 6 bases short, with 13 bases between. CDR3: CASSVSAFADTQYF. In DNA form, the CDR3 reads TGTGCCAGCAGCGTCTCAGCGTTTGCGGATACGCAGTATTTT.

The chain has TRBV5-5 and TRBJ2-3; TRBD2 agrees at 7 bases. From germline, CDR1 is SGHKS and CDR2 YYEKEE (reference sequence). With 0 bases clipped from V and 6 bases from J, the junction kept 4 bases outside the gene matches. CDR3 length: 14 residues. CDR3 in amino acids: CASSLAPSGDTQYF. The CDR3 bases are TGTGCCAGCAGCTTGGCGCCTAGCGGTGATACGCAGTATTTT.

The chain couples TRBV4-2 to TRBJ1-1, with D tentatively TRBD1 (6 bases). The CDR3 is 14 residues long. V dropped 4 bases and J dropped 1 base, with 10 bases sitting between them. CDR1 is LGHNA, CDR2 YNFKEQ, per germline. CDR3 amino acids: CASSLRTENTEAFF. The CDR3 nucleotides are TGTGCCAGCAGCCTTAGGACAGAGAACACTGAAGCTTTCTTT.

The chain joins TRBV5-1 to TRBJ2-6; possibly TRBD1 for D (5 bases). The CDR3 extends over 17 amino acids. CDR1 SGHRS and CDR2 YFSETQ come from the germline V gene. V lost 0 bases to trimming and J lost 0 bases, with 10 bases between them. The CDR3 DNA reads TGCGCCAGCAGCTTGGTCCTGCAGGGCTCTGGGGCCAACGTCCTGACTTTC. Protein product: CASSLVLQGSGANVLTF. Drawing the rest from reference TRBV5-1 and TRBJ2-6, the complete variable domain is KAGVTQTPRYLIKTRGQQVTLSCSPISGHRSVSWYQQTPGQGLQFLFEYFSETQRNKGNFPGRFSGRQFSNSRSEMNVSTLELGDSALYLCASSLVLQGSGANVLTFGAGSRLTVL.

The V gene is TRBV10-3, the J gene TRBJ1-1; D uncertain. V lost 7 bases and J 4 bases, leaving 16 bases between the germline ends. CDR3 size: 14 residues. Germline V gene data show CDR1 as ENHRY and CDR2 as SYGVKD. This CDR3 is CAIKLGVGSTEAFF. For the CDR3, the DNA is TGTGCCATCAAGCTTGGGGTAGGGAGCACTGAAGCTTTCTTT.

This chain joins TRBV7-9 and TRBJ1-2, with 9 bases identical to TRBD1. From germline, CDR1 is SEHNR and CDR2 FQNEAQ (reference sequence). The CDR3 extends over 16 amino acids. V lost 0 bases and J lost 5; bases outside the gene matches: 7. CDR3 coding DNA: TGTGCCAGCAGCTTAGCGGTCACAGGGGGCGAATATGGCTACACCTTC. Translated: CASSLAVTGGEYGYTF.

The chain has TRBV19 and TRBJ1-3; no clear D gene. With 5 bases removed from V and 0 bases from J, the gap between germline ends came to 17 bases. CDR3 length: 17 amino acids. Per germline, CDR1 LNHDA and CDR2 SQIVND (reference sequence). Here the CDR3 DNA reads TGTGCCAGTAGTCCCCGAGGAGCCCTGAGCTCTGGAAACACCATATATTTT. Translated, it gives CASSPRGALSSGNTIYF.

This chain uses TRBV5-4 with TRBJ2-1; TRBD2 agrees at 12 bases. J was trimmed by 9 bases and V by 1 base; bases with no gene match: 5. CDR3 length equals 15 residues. Germline V CDR1 and CDR2: SGHNT, YYREEE (reference sequence). The CDR3 here is CASSLTSGRLGEQFF. As DNA, the CDR3 is TGTGCCAGCAGCTTGACTAGCGGGAGGCTTGGTGAGCAGTTCTTC.

The chain's CDR3 is CASSTGYYEQYF. CDR3 nucleotide sequence: TGTGCCAGCAGTACCGGTTATTACGAGCAGTACTTC. The V and J genes are TRBV2 and TRBJ2-7; D is unresolved. The V gene lost 5 bases and the J gene lost 4 bases, with 9 bases spanning the gap. CDR1 and CDR2 from the germline V gene are SNHLY and FYNNEI. This CDR3 is built from 12 residues.

The chain links TRBV4-1 to TRBJ1-5; D might be TRBD1 (6 bases). The CDR3 loop spans 15 amino acids. Germline values: CDR1 MGHRA, CDR2 YSYEKL. Trimming shortened V by 1 base and J by 8 bases, and 15 bases separated the two germline ends. The DNA of the CDR3 is TGCGCCAGCAGCCAAGTGGGGACAACTAGTGAGCCCCAGCATTTT. It is translated as CASSQVGTTSEPQHF.

J is TRBJ2-5 and V is TRBV5-1, with TRBD1 identical over 8 bases. The V gene's germline CDR1 is SGHRS and CDR2 YFSETQ. The CDR3 runs 15 residues. Trimming cost V 4 bases and J 2 bases; bases outside gene matches: 7. The CDR3, as DNA: TGCGCCAGCAGCCTTCACAGGGGGAGGCAAGAGACCCAGTACTTC. It encodes CASSLHRGRQETQYF.

The chain couples TRBV11-1 to TRBJ2-2; 14 bases align to TRBD2. CDR3 length: 19 residues. The ends lost 4 bases at V and 0 bases at J; junction bases unmatched: 7. CDR1 and CDR2 from the germline V gene are SGHAT and FQDESV (reference sequence). CDR3 region: CASSWAWTSGRTNTGELFF. The CDR3 DNA sequence: TGTGCCAGCAGCTGGGCTTGGACTAGCGGGAGGACGAACACCGGGGAGCTGTTTTTT.

CDR3: CASSLQLAGGDEQYF. The CDR3 DNA reads TGTGCCAGCAGCTTACAGCTAGCGGGAGGCGACGAGCAGTACTTC. This chain connects TRBV7-2 to TRBJ2-7, with 11 bases fitting TRBD2. Losses at the gene ends were 2 bases for V and 5 bases for J; bases not matched to a gene: 5. Germline V gene data show CDR1 as SGHTA and CDR2 as FQGNSA. The CDR3 has 15 residues.

V is TRBV6-1 and J is TRBJ2-7; 10 positions match TRBD2. Trimming took 4 bases from V and 5 from J; bases not matched to a gene: 8. The CDR3 is 15 amino acids. CDR1 and CDR2 from the germline V gene are MNHNS and SASEGT. The CDR3 DNA reads as TGTGCCAGCAGTGTTCTAGCGGGAGAGGATGACGAGCAGTACTTC. As protein: CASSVLAGEDDEQYF.

This chain uses TRBV7-2 with TRBJ2-7, with D maybe TRBD2 (5 bases). The germline V gene encodes CDR1 SGHTA and CDR2 FQGNSA. The V end lost 1 base, the J end lost 3 bases, and 13 bases lay between the germline ends. The CDR3 has 15 residues. Here the CDR3 reads CASSLGSGGYYEQYF. CDR3 sequence (DNA): TGTGCCAGCAGCTTAGGTTCGGGCGGGTACTACGAGCAGTACTTC.

J is TRBJ2-7 and V is TRBV23-1; 7 nucleotides line up with TRBD1. TRBV23-1 counts as an open reading frame of uncertain function. Trimming at V came to 10 bases and at J to 3 bases, leaving 12 bases not matched to a gene. The CDR3 is made up of 14 amino acids. The DNA of the CDR3 is TGCGCCAACTCTACCGGGACAGACCGCTACGAGCAGTACTTC. Translating gives CANSTGTDRYEQYF.

V usage is TRBV28 and J usage is TRBJ2-3, with D unclear. Between the trimmed V and J ends, which lost 6 bases and 2 bases, there was a span of 18 bases. The CDR3 consists of 16 residues. The germline V gene encodes CDR1 MDHEN and CDR2 SYDVKM. CDR3 coding DNA: TGTGCCAGCAGGCCCTTTACGACCTACTACACAGATACGCAGTATTTT. Protein sequence: CASRPFTTYYTDTQYF.

This clone was seen a handful of times. The DNA of the CDR3 is TGTGCCAGCAGCCTTCCACCGGGTGAGCAGTTCTTC. This translates into CASSLPPGEQFF. This chain links TRBV14 with TRBJ2-1, with D hard to call. Germline values: CDR1 SGHDN, CDR2 FVKESK. This CDR3 contains 12 residues. The germline V and J ends were trimmed by 4 bases and 9 bases, with 10 bases remaining between them.

The rearrangement joins TRBV7-3 to TRBJ2-2, with 7 bases identical to TRBD2. The CDR3 is made up of 18 amino acids. Germline-derived CDR1 and CDR2 are SGHTA and FQGTGA. Trimming at V came to 1 base and at J to 1 base, leaving 9 bases not matched to a gene. The CDR3: CASSLKPGGGGNTGELFF. The CDR3 coding sequence is TGTGCCAGCAGCTTAAAACCCGGCGGCGGGGGGAACACCGGGGAGCTGTTTTTT.

The chain uses TRBV13 and TRBJ2-5; TRBD2 agrees at 7 bases. From germline, CDR1 is PRHDT and CDR2 FYEKMQ (reference sequence). The CDR3 runs 14 residues. Unmatched junction bases numbered 8, after V lost 5 bases and J lost 5 bases. This chain's CDR3 is CASSLRGVGETQYF. CDR3 bases: TGTGCCAGCAGCCTACGGGGGGTCGGGGAGACCCAGTACTTC. Full variable domain (remainder filled in from reference TRBV13 and TRBJ2-5): AAGVIQSPRHLIKEKRETATLKCYPIPRHDTVYWYQQGPGQDPQFLISFYEKMQSDKGSIPDRFSAQQFSDYHSELNMSSLELGDSALYFCASSLRGVGETQYFGPGTRLLVL.

The chain recombines TRBV6-6 with TRBJ1-5; 9 nucleotides align to TRBD1. There are 13 residues in the CDR3. V shed 6 bases and J 8 bases; nucleotides not matched to a gene: 5. CDR1 is MNHNY and CDR2 is SVGAGI in the germline V gene (reference sequence). The CDR3 sequence is CASSEQGAKPQHF. For the CDR3, the DNA is TGTGCCAGCAGCGAACAGGGGGCAAAGCCCCAGCATTTT.

V gene TRBV7-9 combines with J gene TRBJ1-4; D gene uncertain. The germline V and J ends were trimmed by 5 bases and 0 bases, with 10 bases remaining between them. The CDR3 runs to 15 residues. Per the germline V gene, CDR1 is SEHNR and CDR2 is FQNEAQ (reference sequence). For the CDR3, the DNA is TGTGCCAGCAGCGATCGGAGCTCAACTAATGAAAAACTGTTTTTT. Its protein is CASSDRSSTNEKLFF.

This clone is a singleton in its sample. The chain couples TRBV28 to TRBJ2-5, with 10 bases matching TRBD1. The CDR3 contains 15 residues. J lost 5 bases, V lost 2 bases, and 5 bases had no gene match. The germline gives CDR1 MDHEN, CDR2 SYDVKM. CDR3 in amino acids: CASSLMTGGVETQYF. In DNA, the CDR3 is TGTGCCAGCAGTTTAATGACAGGGGGCGTTGAGACCCAGTACTTC. Looking up the rest from reference TRBV28 and TRBJ2-5 gives the full variable domain: DVKVTQSSRYLVKRTGEKVFLECVQDMDHENMFWYRQDPGLGLRLIYFSYDVKMKEKGDIPEGYSVSREKKERFSLILESASTNQTSMYLCASSLMTGGVETQYFGPGTRLLVL.

The chain couples TRBV5-5 to TRBJ2-7, with 7 bases matching TRBD1. V trimming: 4 bases; J trimming: 6 bases; junction bases outside the gene matches: 13. Germline-derived CDR1 and CDR2 are SGHKS and YYEKEE (reference sequence). CDR3 length: 15 amino acids. Here the CDR3 reads CASSLPATGIGEQYF. The CDR3 coding sequence is TGTGCCAGCAGCCTGCCGGCGACAGGGATTGGCGAGCAGTACTTC.

This clone came up a few times. The V and J genes are TRBV7-6 and TRBJ2-5; TRBD1 might be the D (7 bases). The germline gives CDR1 SGHVS, CDR2 FNYEAQ. V gave up 4 bases and J gave up 13 bases, with 19 bases separating them. CDR3 length equals 13 residues. The CDR3 reads CASSWNQGGLWYF. The CDR3, as DNA: TGTGCCAGCAGCTGGAACCAGGGGGGACTTTGGTACTTC.

This clone was seen a few times. The rearrangement joins TRBV5-1 to TRBJ2-7; 8 nucleotides agree with TRBD2. V lost 0 bases to trimming and J lost 3 bases; unmatched junction nucleotides: 8. CDR3 length: 16 residues. CDR1 is SGHRS, CDR2 YFSETQ, per germline. The CDR3 is CASSLVLGTSLYEQYF. Written as DNA, the CDR3 is TGCGCCAGCAGCTTGGTATTGGGGACTAGTCTCTACGAGCAGTACTTC.